Below, 6 T cell receptor beta chains from the same sample are listed, as sequenced in a study of blood T cell repertoires in COVID-19. The data were produced by immunoSEQ multiplex PCR, yet TCRdb's version contains in-frame clones alone and is incomplete. The sample yields roughly 290,000 clones, approximately 90% seen once. The sequencing sample was made of PBMCs or T cells enriched from blood (not recorded which). These receptors all come from a middle-aged woman who had recovered from COVID-19.

This clone was seen more than once but under ten times. The chain couples TRBV6-6 to TRBJ2-7; D may be TRBD1 (7 bases). CDR3 length: 14 residues. The germline V gene has CDR1 MNHNY and CDR2 SVGAGI (reference sequence). V lost 11 bases and J 1 base, leaving 18 bases between the germline ends. Here the CDR3 DNA reads TGTGCCGGAGCTGACAGGGCGGGGTCCTACGAGCAGTACTTC. Its protein is CAGADRAGSYEQYF.

The V gene is TRBV2, the J gene TRBJ2-6; D remains ambiguous. The germline CDR1 and CDR2 sequences are SNHLY and FYNNEI. The CDR3 contains 16 residues. Trimming left V 7 bases short and J 0 bases short, with 13 bases between. The CDR3 DNA reads as TGTGCCAGCAAGCGTCAGCCCAGCTCTGGGGCCAACGTCCTGACTTTC. Protein product: CASKRQPSSGANVLTF.

The rearrangement links TRBV7-2 to TRBJ1-2; TRBD1 is a possible D gene (6 bases). The CDR3 sequence is 17 residues long. Trimming pared 5 bases from V and 0 bases from J, leaving 19 bases between. Germline V gives CDR1 SGHTA, CDR2 FQGNSA. In DNA form, the CDR3 reads TGTGCCAGCAGCAGCACGCCGGCACAGGGTACTAACTATGGCTACACCTTC. Translating it yields CASSSTPAQGTNYGYTF.

This chain connects TRBV5-1 to TRBJ1-5; 7 bases are a match to TRBD1. The germline gives CDR1 SGHRS, CDR2 YFSETQ. V was pared by 0 bases and J by 5 bases, with 5 bases of the junction left unmatched. The CDR3 has 15 amino acids. CDR3 sequence reads: CASSLGTGVDQPQHF. DNA of the CDR3: TGCGCCAGCAGCTTGGGTACAGGGGTTGATCAGCCCCAGCATTTT.

This chain links TRBV11-2 with TRBJ2-5, with 8 bases matching TRBD2. The CDR3 length is 16 residues. Trimming at V came to 2 bases and at J to 2 bases, leaving 7 bases not matched to a gene. CDR1 is SGHAT and CDR2 is FQNNGV in the germline V gene. CDR3 nucleotides: TGTGCCAGCAGCTTAAGGATAGCGGGACTACAAGAGACCCAGTACTTC. It codes for CASSLRIAGLQETQYF.

The chain uses TRBV7-2 and TRBJ1-2; D is unclear. V gave up 2 bases and J gave up 4 bases, with 8 bases separating them. The CDR3 covers 13 residues. Looked up from germline, CDR1 is SGHTA and CDR2 is FQGNSA. The CDR3, as DNA: TGTGCCAGCAGCTTAAGCGGGATCTATGGCTACACCTTC. Translation: CASSLSGIYGYTF.